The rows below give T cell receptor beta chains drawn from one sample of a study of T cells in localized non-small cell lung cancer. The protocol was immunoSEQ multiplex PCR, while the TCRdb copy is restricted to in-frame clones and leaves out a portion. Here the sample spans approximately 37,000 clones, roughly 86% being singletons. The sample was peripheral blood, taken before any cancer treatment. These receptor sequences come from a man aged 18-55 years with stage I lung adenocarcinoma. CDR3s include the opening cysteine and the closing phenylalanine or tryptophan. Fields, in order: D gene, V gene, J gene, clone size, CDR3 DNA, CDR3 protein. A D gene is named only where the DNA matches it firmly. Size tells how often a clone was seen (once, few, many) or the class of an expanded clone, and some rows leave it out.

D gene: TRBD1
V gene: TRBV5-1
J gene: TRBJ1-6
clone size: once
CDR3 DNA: TGCGCCAGCAACGGGGGGACAGGGGATTCACCCCTCCACTTT
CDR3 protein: CASNGGTGDSPLHF

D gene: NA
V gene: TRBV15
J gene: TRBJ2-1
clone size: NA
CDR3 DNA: TGTGCCACCAGCACAGGACTGGTGACCAATGAGCAGTTCTTC
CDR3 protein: CATSTGLVTNEQFF

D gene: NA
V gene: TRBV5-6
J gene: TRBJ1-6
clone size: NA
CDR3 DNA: TGTGCCAGCAGCTTACGGGGCTCATATAATTCACCCCTCCACTTT
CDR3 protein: CASSLRGSYNSPLHF

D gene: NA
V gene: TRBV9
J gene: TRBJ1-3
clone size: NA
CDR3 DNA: TGTGCCAGCAGCGTAGACCCCGGAAACACCATATATTTT
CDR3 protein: CASSVDPGNTIYF

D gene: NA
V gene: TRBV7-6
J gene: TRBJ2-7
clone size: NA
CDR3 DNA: TGTGCCAGCAGCCCGGGGGGGGTACAGGGGATCTACGAGCAGTACTTC
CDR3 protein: CASSPGGVQGIYEQYF

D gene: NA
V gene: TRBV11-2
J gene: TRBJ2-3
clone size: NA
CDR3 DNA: TGTGCCAGCAGCTTAGTTTTCGGAGGACGGTCGGCCGCAGATACGCAGTATTTT
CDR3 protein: CASSLVFGGRSAADTQYF

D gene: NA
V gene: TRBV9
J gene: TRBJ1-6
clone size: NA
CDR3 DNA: TGTGCCAGTTCACAGGGACAAAATTCACCCCTCCACTTT
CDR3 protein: CASSQGQNSPLHF

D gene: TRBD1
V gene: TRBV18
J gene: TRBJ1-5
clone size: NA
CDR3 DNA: TGTGCCAGCTCACCAGGCACAGGGGGCTCGGAGCCCCAGCATTTT
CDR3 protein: CASSPGTGGSEPQHF

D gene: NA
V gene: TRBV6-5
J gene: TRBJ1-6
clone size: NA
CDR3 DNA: TGTGCCACCTGGGACCGCTATAATTCACCCCTCCACTTT
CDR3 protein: CATWDRYNSPLHF

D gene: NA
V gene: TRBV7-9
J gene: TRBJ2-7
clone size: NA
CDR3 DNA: TGTGCCAGCAGCCGGACCACGGGGCTCTCCTACGAGCAGTACTTC
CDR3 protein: CASSRTTGLSYEQYF

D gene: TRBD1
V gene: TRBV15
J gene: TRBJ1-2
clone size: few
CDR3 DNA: TGTGCCACCACCCCGAACAGGGGACTCACTAACTATGGCTACACCTTC
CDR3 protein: CATTPNRGLTNYGYTF